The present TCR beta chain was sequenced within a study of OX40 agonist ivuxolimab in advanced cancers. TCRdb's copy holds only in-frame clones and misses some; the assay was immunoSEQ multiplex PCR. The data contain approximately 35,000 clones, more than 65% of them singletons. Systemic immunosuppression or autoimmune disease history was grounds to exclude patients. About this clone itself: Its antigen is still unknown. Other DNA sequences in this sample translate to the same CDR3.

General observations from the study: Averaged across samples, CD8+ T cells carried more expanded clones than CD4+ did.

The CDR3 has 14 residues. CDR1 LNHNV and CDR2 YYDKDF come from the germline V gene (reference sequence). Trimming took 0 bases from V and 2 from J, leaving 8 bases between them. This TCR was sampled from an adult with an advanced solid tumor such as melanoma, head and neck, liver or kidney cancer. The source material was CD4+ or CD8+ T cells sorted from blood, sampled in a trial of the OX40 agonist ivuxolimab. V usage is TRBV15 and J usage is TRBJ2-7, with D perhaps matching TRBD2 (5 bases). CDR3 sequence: CATSRERGTYEQYF. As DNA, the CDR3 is TGTGCCACCAGCAGAGAACGGGGAACCTACGAGCAGTACTTC.